What follows are 29 T cell receptor beta chains derived from one specimen sequenced in a study of blood T cells in healthy people across ages. It was with a sample-barcoded 5' primer and a J-beta primer mix that a second PCR of roughly 6 to 11 cycles was run. Each CDR3 protein gets one entry after TCRdb re-called the 5' RACE reads with MiXCR. The sample yields over 700,000 distinct CDR3 sequences, about 25% seen once. In addition, the sample was reused for a study of T cells of mothers and their children.

Specimen: blood. All receptors derive from a boy between 10 and 17 years old in good health.

The chain is built from TRBV28 and TRBJ2-1; TRBD2 matches at 8 bases. Per the germline V gene, CDR1 is MDHEN and CDR2 is SYDVKM. The ends lost 2 bases at V and 0 bases at J; junction bases unmatched: 12. This CDR3 is built from 19 residues. The DNA of the CDR3 is TGTGCCAGCAGTTTAGGGCTAGCGGGCGGCCTGAGCTCCTACAATGAGCAGTTCTTC. This translates into CASSLGLAGGLSSYNEQFF.

V and J are TRBV7-8 and TRBJ2-3; TRBD2 might be the D (5 bases). Trimming removed 2 bases at V and 6 bases at J, with 15 bases between. CDR3 length equals 15 residues. Germline CDR1 and CDR2: SGHVS and FQNEAQ. This chain's CDR3 is CASSLITSAVDTQYF. The DNA of the CDR3 is TGTGCCAGCAGCTTAATTACTAGTGCGGTCGATACGCAGTATTTT. Full variable domain (missing parts from reference TRBV7-8 and TRBJ2-3): GAGVSQSPRYKVAKRGQDVALRCDPISGHVSLFWYQQALGQGPEFLTYFQNEAQLDKSGLPSDRFFAERPEGSVSTLKIQRTQQEDSAVYLCASSLITSAVDTQYFGPGTRLTVL.

This clonotype was picked up a small number of times. The V call is TRBV29-1, the J call TRBJ2-2; 7 bases match TRBD1. CDR1 is SQVTM and CDR2 is ANQGSEA in the germline V gene. Trimming took 6 bases from V and 4 from J; bases not matched to a gene: 5. The CDR3 contains 13 residues. The chain's CDR3 is CSVVRDSTGELFF. DNA for the CDR3: TGCAGCGTCGTTCGGGACAGCACCGGGGAGCTGTTTTTT.

This clonotype was seen a handful of times. This sequence joins TRBV15 and TRBJ1-4; 9 nucleotides line up with TRBD1. From germline, CDR1 is LNHNV and CDR2 YYDKDF (reference sequence). The V and J ends lost 4 bases and 4 bases, in that order; junction bases with no gene match: 4. This CDR3 contains 15 residues. The DNA of the CDR3 is TGTGCCACCAGCACCTGGACAGGGGATAATGAAAAACTGTTTTTT. This encodes CATSTWTGDNEKLFF.

The CDR3 DNA reads as TGCAGTGCTAGAGAGGACAGGCTAGCGGGAGGTAACGAGCAGTACTTC. As protein: CSAREDRLAGGNEQYF. The chain carries TRBV20-1 and TRBJ2-7; 11 positions agree with TRBD2. V lost 0 bases, J lost 5 bases, and 9 bases stayed unmatched. The CDR3 contains 16 residues. CDR1 is DFQATT and CDR2 is SNEGSKA in the germline V gene (reference sequence).

J is TRBJ2-5 and V is TRBV3-1; TRBD2 aligns across 7 bases. The CDR3 totals 13 residues. Unmatched junction bases numbered 3, after V lost 4 bases and J lost 4 bases. Germline V CDR1 and CDR2: LGHDT, YNNKEL (reference sequence). CDR3 residues: CASSRTSVETQYF. The CDR3 DNA reads as TGTGCCAGCAGCCGAACTAGCGTAGAGACCCAGTACTTC.

This chain links TRBV12-3 or TRBV12-4 with TRBJ1-1; the D gene is possibly TRBD1 (5 bases). The V gene lost 7 bases and the J gene lost 4 bases, with 19 bases spanning the gap. The CDR3 sequence is 15 residues long. As DNA, the CDR3 is TGTGCCAGCACCAAAACCCTGGGGCTAGGCACTGAAGCTTTCTTT. Its protein product is CASTKTLGLGTEAFF.

This chain links TRBV9 with TRBJ2-2; D gene unclear. CDR1 is SGDLS, CDR2 YYNGEE, per germline. This CDR3 contains 12 residues. Between the trimmed V and J ends, which lost 8 bases and 0 bases, there was a span of 5 bases. The chain's CDR3 is CASTTNTGELFF. In DNA, the CDR3 is TGTGCCAGTACGACGAACACCGGGGAGCTGTTTTTT.

V and J are TRBV29-1 and TRBJ1-5; 11 nucleotides align to TRBD1. Germline loops: CDR1 SQVTM, CDR2 ANQGSEA. Trimming removed 4 bases from V and 7 bases from J; junction bases left unmatched: 6. The CDR3 sequence is 14 residues long. The chain's CDR3 is CSVGTGGGGQPQHF. DNA of the CDR3: TGCAGCGTTGGGACAGGGGGCGGGGGCCAGCCCCAGCATTTT.

This clonotype has only a few counts. The V call is TRBV20-1, the J call TRBJ2-4, with 9 bases lining up with TRBD1. V lost 3 bases and J lost 1; bases outside the gene matches: 10. CDR3 size: 17 residues. Per the germline V gene, CDR1 is DFQATT and CDR2 is SNEGSKA (reference sequence). In DNA, the CDR3 is TGCAGTGCTAGGAGACCCGGGACAGGGATGGCCAAAAACATTCAGTACTTC. As protein: CSARRPGTGMAKNIQYF.

This clonotype was recorded once. The V call is TRBV3-1, the J call TRBJ1-2, with 9 bases fitting TRBD1. The CDR3 is 16 residues long. CDR1 and CDR2 (germline): LGHDT, YNNKEL (reference sequence). With 0 bases clipped from V and 5 bases from J, the junction kept 7 bases outside the gene matches. CDR3 loop: CASSQDLAGQGYGYTF. In DNA form, the CDR3 reads TGTGCCAGCAGCCAAGATCTTGCGGGACAGGGATATGGCTACACCTTC.

V usage is TRBV6-5 and J usage is TRBJ1-1; D unresolved. The CDR3 length is 15 residues. Germline CDR1 reads MNHEY; CDR2 reads SVGAGI. The V gene lost 5 bases and the J gene lost 1 base, with 14 bases spanning the gap. CDR3 nucleotides: TGTGCCAGCAGTACCCGACCGATTCCGAACACTGAAGCTTTCTTT. Protein product: CASSTRPIPNTEAFF.

This chain uses TRBV20-1 with TRBJ2-3; D might be TRBD2 (7 bases). The CDR3 sequence is 14 residues long. The V gene lost 5 bases and the J gene lost 5 bases, with 17 bases spanning the gap. Germline lookup yields CDR1 DFQATT and CDR2 SNEGSKA (reference sequence). In DNA form, the CDR3 reads TGCAGTGCTTATGATCCGGGGGGCCAAGATACGCAGTATTTT. Its translation is CSAYDPGGQDTQYF.

The chain couples TRBV29-1 to TRBJ1-4; the D gene is possibly TRBD1 (6 bases). This CDR3 spans 14 amino acids. V shed 6 bases and J shed 6 bases, with 17 bases lying between them. Germline V gene lookup returns CDR1 SQVTM and CDR2 ANQGSEA. Here the CDR3 reads CSVIWGLEDEKLFF. The CDR3 DNA follows: TGCAGCGTCATATGGGGGCTCGAGGATGAAAAACTGTTTTTT.

This clonotype was found a few times. This chain uses TRBV12-3 or TRBV12-4 with TRBJ1-1; D gene ambiguous. This CDR3 contains 12 residues. With 3 bases removed from V and 7 bases from J, the gap between germline ends came to 9 bases. The CDR3 sequence is CASSFTAVEAFF. For the CDR3, the DNA is TGTGCCAGCAGTTTCACGGCGGTTGAAGCTTTCTTT.

The chain carries TRBV15 and TRBJ2-5; 8 bases line up with TRBD1. Germline assignment: CDR1 LNHNV and CDR2 YYDKDF (reference sequence). CDR3 length equals 14 residues. Losses at the gene ends were 7 bases for V and 2 bases for J; bases not matched to a gene: 6. The CDR3 reads CATNDRGIQETQYF. CDR3 coding DNA: TGTGCCACCAATGACAGGGGAATTCAAGAGACCCAGTACTTC.

The chain has TRBV27 and TRBJ2-7, with 11 bases fitting TRBD2. The CDR3 sequence is 13 residues long. The germline V gene encodes CDR1 MNHEY and CDR2 SMNVEV (reference sequence). The J segment lost 2 bases and the V segment lost 11 bases, leaving 5 bases of the junction unmatched. The CDR3 sequence is CAAGTSGTYEQYF. For the CDR3, the DNA is TGTGCCGCTGGGACTAGCGGAACCTACGAGCAGTACTTC.

The rearrangement joins TRBV6-2 or TRBV6-3 to TRBJ2-7; 8 bases are shared with TRBD1. The CDR3 length is 16 residues. Trimming cost V 10 bases and J 7 bases; bases outside gene matches: 21. The germline V gene encodes CDR1 MNHEY and CDR2 SVGEGT. This CDR3 is CATTGTGLKGVLEQYF. In nucleotides, the CDR3 is TGTGCCACCACCGGGACAGGATTAAAGGGGGTCTTGGAGCAGTACTTC.

About this clonotype: The CDR3 end shows no conserved phenylalanine or tryptophan, and so a read error is likely. This rearrangement joins TRBV10-3 to TRBJ2-5, with TRBD1 matching 9 bases. Losses at the gene ends were 3 bases for V and 4 bases for J; bases not matched to a gene: 3. Germline CDR1 reads ENHRY; CDR2 reads SYGVKD. The CDR3 consists of 14 residues. CDR3 nucleotides: TGTGCCATCAGTGATACAGGGGGCGGAGAGACCCAGTACTTA. Translated, it gives CAISDTGGGETQYL.

The V and J genes are TRBV20-1 and TRBJ2-1; no reliable D call. This CDR3 contains 17 residues. Germline V gene lookup returns CDR1 DFQATT and CDR2 SNEGSKA (reference sequence). V was shortened by 0 bases and J by 9 bases, with 24 bases between the two germline ends. As DNA, the CDR3 is TGCAGTGCTAGAGATACGGTGGACGGCGGTCCCCACGGTGAGCAGTTCTTC. Translated: CSARDTVDGGPHGEQFF.

The table lists this clonotype with a count of one. The chain carries TRBV20-1 and TRBJ1-4, with D tentatively TRBD1 (5 bases). The CDR3 is made up of 14 amino acids. The V gene lost 1 base and the J gene lost 8 bases, with 14 bases spanning the gap. Germline loops: CDR1 DFQATT, CDR2 SNEGSKA (reference sequence). The DNA of the CDR3 is TGCAGTGCTAGAGCGGGAGATGGACACGAAAAACTGTTTTTT. Its translation is CSARAGDGHEKLFF.

The chain has TRBV15 and TRBJ1-2; 11 nucleotides align to TRBD1. V shed 6 bases and J 7 bases; nucleotides not matched to a gene: 7. CDR3 length: 14 residues. Germline values: CDR1 LNHNV, CDR2 YYDKDF (reference sequence). The CDR3, as DNA: TGTGCCACCAGAAGGGACAGGGGGTTAAGTGGCTACACCTTC. This encodes CATRRDRGLSGYTF.

V gene TRBV20-1 combines with J gene TRBJ1-2, with a possible D match to TRBD1 (6 bases). Trimming removed 0 bases from V and 8 bases from J, with 13 bases in between. CDR3 length: 13 amino acids. Germline CDR1 and CDR2: DFQATT and SNEGSKA (reference sequence). For the CDR3, the DNA is TGCAGTGCTAGAGATTACAGGGAGGGCGGCTACACCTTC. It translates to CSARDYREGGYTF.

This clonotype was counted a few times. This rearrangement joins TRBV29-1 to TRBJ2-5; 9 bases align to TRBD2. TRBJ2-1 explains the end of the DNA better; the J call may be wrong. CDR1 is SQVTM and CDR2 is ANQGSEA in the germline V gene. The CDR3 is made up of 14 amino acids. CDR3 protein: CSVLTSGGANEQFF. Written as DNA, the CDR3 is TGCAGCGTCCTGACTAGCGGCGGGGCCAATGAGCAGTTCTTC.

Ten or more counts support this clonotype. The chain links TRBV29-1 to TRBJ2-1; D possibly corresponds to TRBD1 (6 bases). Germline V gene lookup returns CDR1 SQVTM and CDR2 ANQGSEA. Trimming removed 4 bases from V and 1 base from J, with 11 bases in between. This CDR3 is 14 amino acids long. The chain's CDR3 is CSVALQGSYNEQFF. The DNA for the CDR3 is TGCAGCGTTGCCTTACAGGGTTCCTACAATGAGCAGTTCTTC.

This clonotype was counted between two and nine times. The chain carries TRBV3-1 and TRBJ2-2; 9 bases are shared with TRBD1. V lost 3 bases, J lost 3 bases, and 2 bases stayed unmatched. This CDR3 has 15 amino acids. CDR1 is LGHDT and CDR2 is YNNKEL in the germline V gene (reference sequence). CDR3 in DNA: TGTGCCAGCAGCCACCGGGACAGGGACACCGGGGAGCTGTTTTTT. Protein product: CASSHRDRDTGELFF.

This clonotype came up a few times. This rearrangement joins TRBV7-3 to TRBJ2-2; TRBD2 matches 9 bases. This CDR3 spans 16 amino acids. The V and J ends lost 5 bases and 7 bases, in that order; junction bases with no gene match: 11. The germline V gene has CDR1 SGHTA and CDR2 FQGTGA. The CDR3 DNA is TGTGCCAGCAGCGCTAGCGGGGTCCCGGCAAGCGGGGAGCTGTTTTTT. It translates to CASSASGVPASGELFF.

This clonotype was observed a few times. The chain recombines TRBV5-1 with TRBJ2-1; D remains ambiguous. The CDR3 sequence is 14 residues long. V dropped 3 bases and J dropped 4 bases, with 11 bases sitting between them. Germline V gene sequence: CDR1 SGHRS, CDR2 YFSETQ. The CDR3 protein is CASSSSWGYNEQFF. DNA of the CDR3: TGCGCCAGCAGCTCTTCATGGGGATACAATGAGCAGTTCTTC.

This clonotype was seen a few times. This sequence joins TRBV10-3 and TRBJ2-6; the D gene could be TRBD1 or TRBD2 (5 bases each). Germline CDR1 is ENHRY and CDR2 is SYGVKD. CDR3 length equals 15 residues. V dropped 4 bases and J dropped 1 base, with 8 bases sitting between them. The CDR3 coding sequence is TGTGCCATCAGTGTGGGGGTATCTGGGGCCAACGTCCTGACTTTC. It is translated as CAISVGVSGANVLTF.